The T cell receptor (beta chain) described here comes from a study of CD8+CD57+ T cells in acquired aplastic anemia. Study at large: On average, sorted CD4+ and CD8+ cells gave roughly 3 ug of DNA.

The length of the CDR3 is 13 residues. The germline CDR1 and CDR2 sequences are SGHTA and FQGNSA. V lost 1 base to trimming and J lost 4 bases, with 6 bases between them. Genomic DNA, the template, was used for profiling of the TCR beta VDJ and CDR3. Each CDR3 protein is one row after TCRdb ran MiXCR on the reads. The sample holds around 130,000 distinct CDR3 sequences, 45% to 60% seen once. Study-wide findings and caveats: Both patients and controls carried the same twenty-nine CD8+ CDR3 sequences. Patient and control CD8+ Simpson's diversity was not significantly different.

In the case of this clonotype: The antigen remains undetermined.

The patients chosen for sequencing had shown expansion of CD8+CD57+ cells (detected by flow cytometry). Everyone among the patients had severe acquired aplastic anemia. The receptor was isolated from a human donor with aplastic anemia. The specimen was sorted CD4+, CD8+, or CD8+CD57+ T cells (not recorded which) from PBMCs. The chain combines TRBV7-2 with TRBJ2-3; no reliable D call. CDR3 nucleotide sequence: TGTGCCAGCAGCTTAGGGGCGGCAGATACGCAGTATTTT. Its translation is CASSLGAADTQYF.